The next 5 T cell receptor beta chains were all read from a single sample in a study of neurological immune-mediated disorders. TCRdb re-called the 5' RACE reads through MiXCR, storing one row per CDR3 protein. The data show fewer than 75,000 distinct CDR3 sequences, with almost 3.5% seen just once and about 4% held by the top ten. Sequenced sample: PBMCs. The receptors were sampled from a man aged 35 to 55 with multiple sclerosis.

This clonotype was detected a few times. Possible read error: a much larger clone is one base away. V is TRBV5-1 and J is TRBJ2-3; TRBD1 might be the D (5 bases). Deletions cut 0 bases from V and 2 bases from J, with 10 bases between. The length of the CDR3 is 15 residues. Per the germline V gene, CDR1 is SGHRS and CDR2 is YFSETQ. The CDR3 reads CASSLDRTYTDTQYF. CDR3 in DNA: TGCGCCAGCAGCTTGGACAGGACCTACACAGATACGCAGTATTTT. The complete variable domain, with remaining parts taken from reference TRBV5-1 and TRBJ2-3, reads KAGVTQTPRYLIKTRGQQVTLSCSPISGHRSVSWYQQTPGQGLQFLFEYFSETQRNKGNFPGRFSGRQFSNSRSEMNVSTLELGDSALYLCASSLDRTYTDTQYFGPGTRLTVL.

This clonotype was detected many times. The rearrangement joins TRBV7-2 to TRBJ2-2; TRBD2 agrees at 8 bases. This CDR3 contains 16 residues. Germline V gives CDR1 SGHTA, CDR2 FQGNSA. Germline trimming cut 2 bases from V and 6 bases from J; bases unmatched to any gene: 8. DNA of the CDR3: TGTGCCAGCAGCTTACAACCTAGCGGGCTCGCCGGGGAGCTGTTTTTT. Amino acid sequence: CASSLQPSGLAGELFF.

This clonotype occurred a few times. The rearrangement uses TRBV30 and TRBJ2-1; 8 nucleotides line up with TRBD1. This CDR3 region has 15 residues. Per the germline V gene, CDR1 is GTSNPN and CDR2 is SVGIG (reference sequence). The ends lost 2 bases at V and 4 bases at J; junction bases unmatched: 7. The chain's CDR3 is CAWSIGTGFYNEQFF. The CDR3 coding sequence is TGTGCCTGGAGTATAGGGACAGGATTTTACAATGAGCAGTTCTTC.

This clonotype turned up a few times. The V call is TRBV12-3 or TRBV12-4, the J call TRBJ1-4; D may be TRBD1 (5 bases). Trimming shortened V by 6 bases and J by 3 bases, and 8 bases separated the two germline ends. The CDR3 runs 13 residues. The CDR3 reads CASSWGSNEKLFF. CDR3 nucleotide sequence: TGTGCCAGCAGCTGGGGGTCTAATGAAAAACTGTTTTTT.

This clonotype was seen ten or more times. The chain is built from TRBV6-6 and TRBJ1-5; D perhaps matches TRBD1 (6 bases). There are 12 residues in the CDR3. Germline loops: CDR1 MNHNY, CDR2 SVGAGI (reference sequence). The V end was cut by 5 bases, the J end by 5 bases, with 7 bases between. This CDR3 reads CASSHRDQPQHF. Here the CDR3 DNA reads TGTGCCAGCAGTCACAGGGATCAGCCCCAGCATTTT.